This TCR beta chain was observed in a study of blood T cell repertoires in COVID-19. About the study: The origin of the acute and convalescent COVID-19 samples was the United States, Italy and Spain. Sample material is recorded as cDNA or gDNA derived from T cells, B-cell-depleted T cells, or PBMCs.

CDR3 size: 13 residues. Deletions cut 3 bases from V and 0 bases from J, with 5 bases between. Germline V CDR1 and CDR2: MNHEY, SMNVEV (reference sequence). Original processing notes: From reference gene primer amplification, estimates of nucleated cell counts were derived. Assay: immunoSEQ multiplex PCR; the TCRdb copy retains only in-frame clones and omits some. The DNA gave D and trimming, while V, J and clone size come from that table. The sample holds under 350,000 clones, approximately 85% seen once. The material sequenced was peripheral blood. The TCR originated in a human donor in a cohort sampled during active COVID-19. The chain uses TRBV27 and TRBJ1-1; no clear D. The CDR3 spells CASSFSLNTEAFF. The CDR3 DNA reads as TGTGCCAGCAGTTTCTCTCTGAACACTGAAGCTTTCTTT.